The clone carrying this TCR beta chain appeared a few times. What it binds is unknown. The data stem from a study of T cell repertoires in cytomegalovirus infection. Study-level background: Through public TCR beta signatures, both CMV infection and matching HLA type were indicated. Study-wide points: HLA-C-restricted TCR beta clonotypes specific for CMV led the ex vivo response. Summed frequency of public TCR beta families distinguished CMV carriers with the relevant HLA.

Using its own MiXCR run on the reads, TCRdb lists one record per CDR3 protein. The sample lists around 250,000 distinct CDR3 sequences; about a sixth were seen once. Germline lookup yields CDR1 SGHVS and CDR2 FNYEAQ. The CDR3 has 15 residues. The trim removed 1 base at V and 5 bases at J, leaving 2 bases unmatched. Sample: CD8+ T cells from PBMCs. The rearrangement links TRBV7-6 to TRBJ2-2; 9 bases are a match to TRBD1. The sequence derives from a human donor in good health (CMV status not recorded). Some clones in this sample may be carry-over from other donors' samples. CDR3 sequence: CASSLVQGATGELFF. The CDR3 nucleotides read TGTGCCAGCAGCTTAGTACAGGGGGCAACCGGGGAGCTGTTTTTT.